These T cell receptor beta chains were read from a single sample in a study of cytomegalovirus exposure and HLA in healthy donors. Here immunoSEQ multiplex PCR was the method, and the copy in TCRdb shows in-frame clones only, minus some. The sample records over 150,000 clones, 86% being singletons. The sample was PBMCs. The receptors originated from a man aged 18 to 35 in good health and CMV-seropositive. Both conserved end residues are part of each CDR3. The order of the fields is V gene, clone size, J gene, D gene, CDR3 protein, CDR3 DNA. A D gene is named only where the DNA matches it firmly. The listing skips clone size in some rows; elsewhere it reads once, few, many or a size class.

TRBV25-1	NA	TRBJ1-4	TRBD1	CASSETKTGTFNEKLFF	TGTGCCAGCAGTGAGACTAAGACAGGGACGTTTAATGAAAAACTGTTTTTT
TRBV10-3	NA	TRBJ2-7	NA	CAISESNQGSYEQYF	TGTGCCATCAGTGAGTCGAACCAGGGTTCCTACGAGCAGTACTTC
TRBV14	NA	TRBJ1-1	NA	CASSQEYYTEAFF	TGTGCCAGCAGCCAAGAGTATTACACTGAAGCTTTCTTT
TRBV5-1	NA	TRBJ2-5	NA	CASTLIGGAGETQYF	TGCGCCAGCACCCTGATTGGGGGGGCAGGGGAGACCCAGTACTTC
TRBV2	NA	TRBJ2-2	TRBD1	CASSPSLGTGGLGTGELFF	TGTGCCAGCAGTCCAAGCCTCGGGACAGGGGGCTTGGGCACCGGGGAGCTGTTTTTT
TRBV4-3	NA	TRBJ2-7	NA	CASSQPMGQYF	TGCGCCAGCAGCCAACCGATGGGACAATACTTC
TRBV9	NA	TRBJ2-2	NA	CASSVEAPGELFF	TGTGCCAGCAGCGTAGAAGCCCCCGGGGAGCTGTTTTTT
TRBV6-6	few	TRBJ2-7	NA	CASSETLYEQYF	TGTGCCAGCAGTGAGACACTCTACGAGCAGTACTTC
TRBV21-1	NA	TRBJ2-7	NA	CASSKAHDRPSYEQYF	TGTGCCAGCAGCAAAGCGCACGACAGGCCGTCCTACGAGCAGTACTTC
TRBV9	once	TRBJ2-3	TRBD2	CASSVTGLAEDTQYF	TGTGCCAGCAGCGTTACAGGACTAGCGGAAGATACGCAGTATTTT
TRBV19	NA	TRBJ2-6	NA	CASRSDSSGANVLTF	TGTGCCAGTAGATCAGACAGCTCTGGGGCCAACGTCCTGACTTTC
TRBV6-1	NA	TRBJ1-5	TRBD1	CASSGGGGSNQPQHF	TGTGCCAGCAGTGGAGGGGGCGGGAGCAATCAGCCCCAGCATTTT
TRBV13	NA	TRBJ1-2	NA	CASSRERGNYGYTF	TGTGCCAGCAGCCGTGAGAGGGGGAACTATGGCTACACCTTC
TRBV4-1	NA	TRBJ1-1	NA	CASSQGGVNTEAFF	TGCGCCAGCAGCCAGGGGGGGGTGAACACTGAAGCTTTCTTT
TRBV7-6	NA	TRBJ2-3	TRBD1	CASSLDMGTGLADTQYF	TGTGCCAGCAGCTTAGATATGGGGACAGGGTTGGCAGATACGCAGTATTTT
TRBV5-1	once	TRBJ1-1	NA	CASSPHKGGVNTEAFF	TGCGCCAGCAGCCCCCACAAGGGGGGGGTGAACACTGAAGCTTTCTTT
TRBV19	NA	TRBJ1-2	TRBD1	CASRIGGGYGYTF	TGTGCCAGTAGGATAGGGGGCGGCTATGGCTACACCTTC
TRBV25-1	NA	TRBJ2-3	TRBD2	CASRALRGVGTDTQYF	TGTGCCAGCAGGGCCCTTCGGGGGGTTGGCACAGATACGCAGTATTTT
TRBV5-6	NA	TRBJ1-3	NA	CASSLGQDPGNTIYF	TGTGCCAGCAGCTTGGGTCAGGATCCTGGAAACACCATATATTTT
TRBV10-1	NA	TRBJ1-5	TRBD1	CASREGDSYQPQHF	TGCGCCAGCAGGGAGGGGGACAGTTATCAGCCCCAGCATTTT
TRBV6-6	NA	TRBJ2-1	TRBD1	CAGSQGENNEQFF	TGTGCCGGGTCACAGGGGGAGAACAATGAGCAGTTCTTC
TRBV7-9	NA	TRBJ2-1	NA	CASRPPQFPEQFF	TGTGCCAGCAGACCCCCCCAGTTCCCTGAGCAGTTCTTC
TRBV6-5	NA	TRBJ2-1	TRBD1	CASSSTGTGGMYEQFF	TGTGCCAGCAGTTCCACCGGGACAGGGGGCATGTATGAGCAGTTCTTC
TRBV5-1	NA	TRBJ2-3	NA	CASRWGVADTQYF	TGCGCCAGCAGGTGGGGAGTTGCGGATACGCAGTATTTT
TRBV27	NA	TRBJ1-2	TRBD1	CASNLSWDSYGYTF	TGTGCCAGCAACCTATCATGGGACAGCTATGGCTACACCTTC
TRBV5-1	NA	TRBJ2-1	TRBD2	CASSSGTSGRAQVYNEQFF	TGCGCCAGCAGCTCCGGGACTAGCGGGAGGGCCCAGGTTTACAATGAGCAGTTCTTC
TRBV7-2	NA	TRBJ2-3	NA	CASSSRRNTQYF	TGTGCCAGCAGCTCAAGGCGGAATACGCAGTATTTT
TRBV27	NA	TRBJ2-7	TRBD2	CASSPSGRGAQYF	TGTGCCAGCAGTCCTAGCGGGAGAGGCGCGCAGTACTTC
TRBV4-1	NA	TRBJ1-2	NA	CASSQVIRYHGYTF	TGCGCCAGCAGCCAAGTAATCAGGTACCATGGCTACACCTTC
TRBV2	NA	TRBJ2-5	TRBD2	CASQPGRGAQETQYF	TGTGCCAGCCAACCGGGGCGGGGGGCTCAAGAGACCCAGTACTTC
TRBV2	NA	TRBJ2-3	TRBD1	CASTAGTGTSTDTQYF	TGTGCCAGCACCGCCGGGACAGGGACTAGCACAGATACGCAGTATTTT
TRBV27	NA	TRBJ1-2	NA	CASSFTPRGRGYTF	TGTGCCAGCAGTTTTACCCCGCGGGGTAGGGGCTACACCTTC